This TCR beta chain was identified during a study of T cell repertoires in cytomegalovirus infection. This clonotype turned up a few times. TCRdb ran MiXCR on the reads and lists one entry per CDR3 protein. The repertoire holds hundreds of thousands of distinct CDR3 sequences, 24% seen once, with 6.5% to 10% in the top ten. Germline CDR1 reads MGHDK; CDR2 reads SYGVNS. The CDR3 contains 17 residues. Trimming left V 4 bases short and J 0 bases short, with 18 bases between. This chain connects TRBV25-1 to TRBJ1-2; D is uncertain. The specimen sequenced was CD8+ T cells from PBMCs. This sequence was found in a human donor in good health (CMV status not recorded). Some clones in this sample may be carry-over from other donors' samples. CDR3 amino acids: CASSARGSASTNYGYTF. The CDR3, as DNA: TGTGCCAGCAGTGCCCGAGGGAGCGCAAGTACTAACTATGGCTACACCTTC.